Presented here are 6 T cell receptor beta chains from one specimen sequenced in a study of blood T cell repertoires in COVID-19. Only in-frame clones appear in the TCRdb table, and some are missing; sequencing was by immunoSEQ multiplex PCR. The sample holds tens of thousands of clones, about 85% seen once. Sequencing was done on a sample of peripheral blood. These receptors were obtained from a man aged 80 or over with acute or convalescent COVID-19.

The chain uses TRBV30 and TRBJ2-1; 11 bases match TRBD2. Germline V gives CDR1 GTSNPN, CDR2 SVGIG (reference sequence). The CDR3 is 16 amino acids. V shed 2 bases, J shed 8 bases, and the junction held 11 bases outside the gene matches. This CDR3 is CAWSPGLAGRGYEQFF. For the CDR3, the DNA is TGTGCCTGGAGTCCCGGACTAGCGGGCCGGGGGTATGAGCAGTTCTTC.

The chain links TRBV5-1 to TRBJ2-7; 8 bases fit TRBD2. CDR1 SGHRS and CDR2 YFSETQ come from the germline V gene. The CDR3 is 13 residues long. The V segment lost 4 bases and the J segment 4 bases; nucleotides outside the gene matches: 4. CDR3 in amino acids: CASSTSGGYEQYF. The CDR3 nucleotides read TGCGCCAGCAGCACAAGCGGGGGTTACGAGCAGTACTTC.

The chain has TRBV19 and TRBJ1-6; no reliable D call. The CDR3 has 14 residues. Germline-derived CDR1 and CDR2 are LNHDA and SQIVND (reference sequence). V lost 7 bases and J lost 12, with 19 bases in between. CDR3: CASNTRGSWGPLHF. Written as DNA, the CDR3 is TGTGCCAGTAACACGAGAGGGTCATGGGGACCCCTCCACTTT.

This CDR3 is CASSLRAGTPSNQPQHF. CDR3 nucleotide sequence: TGTGCCAGCAGCTTGAGGGCCGGGACACCAAGCAATCAGCCCCAGCATTTT. The V and J genes are TRBV5-6 and TRBJ1-5; D is perhaps TRBD1 (6 bases). Germline V gene data show CDR1 as SGHDT and CDR2 as YYEEEE. The CDR3 is 17 residues long. The V end was cut by 1 base, the J end by 1 base, with 15 bases between.

The table lists this clone with a count of one. The chain couples TRBV7-9 to TRBJ2-2, with TRBD2 matching over 9 bases. The germline CDR1 and CDR2 sequences are SEHNR and FQNEAQ (reference sequence). The V segment lost 3 bases and the J segment 5 bases; nucleotides outside the gene matches: 13. This CDR3 spans 18 amino acids. The CDR3, as DNA: TGTGCCAGCAGCTTGGAGCGGGGTAGCGGGAGTTCGACCGGGGAGCTGTTTTTT. Its protein product is CASSLERGSGSSTGELFF.

This chain connects TRBV10-1 to TRBJ2-6; 7 bases are shared with TRBD2. This CDR3 has 15 amino acids. V was pared by 8 bases and J by 2 bases, with 6 bases of the junction left unmatched. Germline loops: CDR1 WNHNN, CDR2 SYGVQD (reference sequence). DNA for the CDR3: TGCGCCAGCGGTCCCCGGGGGGCTGGGGCCAACGTCCTGACTTTC. Its protein is CASGPRGAGANVLTF.